Following are 5 T cell receptor beta chains from one sample sequenced in a study of response to subunit inactivated influenza vaccine. From the RT-PCR reads, TCRdb called clonotypes with MiXCR, one entry per CDR3 protein. The table lists 500,000 or so distinct CDR3 sequences, about 17% of them singletons. The specimen was CD4+ T cells sorted from PBMCs, collected around 25 months after vaccination. All receptors come from a man between 50 and 75 years old who received an inactivated influenza vaccine.

This clonotype has a count of ten or more. V gene TRBV9 combines with J gene TRBJ2-7; TRBD1 matches 9 bases. Looked up from germline, CDR1 is SGDLS and CDR2 is YYNGEE. J was trimmed by 8 bases and V by 2 bases; bases with no gene match: 11. CDR3 length: 15 residues. Here the CDR3 DNA reads TGTGCCAGCAGCGTCCACCCGGGACAGGGAGACAAGCAGTACTTC. Translation: CASSVHPGQGDKQYF.

The CDR3 DNA sequence: TGTGCCAGCAGTTACGGTAGTACCCCGATCGGATATACGCAGTATTTT. As protein: CASSYGSTPIGYTQYF. The V and J genes are TRBV6-2 or TRBV6-3 and TRBJ2-3, with unresolved D. V was pared by 2 bases and J by 7 bases, with 19 bases between. The CDR3 has 16 amino acids. The germline CDR1 and CDR2 sequences are MNHEY and SVGEGT.

The chain employs TRBV28 and TRBJ1-1; D might be TRBD1 (6 bases). The CDR3 extends over 16 amino acids. Between the trimmed V and J ends, which lost 6 bases and 1 base, there was a span of 18 bases. The germline V gene has CDR1 MDHEN and CDR2 SYDVKM. DNA for the CDR3: TGTGCCAGCAGCTACAGGGTGTCAGTGCGGAACACTGAAGCTTTCTTT. Amino acid sequence: CASSYRVSVRNTEAFF.

About this clonotype itself: One end of the junction is discordant with germline, which a read error may explain. CDR3 loop: CASSLAGGPGNEQFF. CDR3 coding DNA: TGTGCCAGCAGTCTAGCGGGAGGGCCAGGGAATGAGCAGTTCTTC. The chain links TRBV12-3 or TRBV12-4 to TRBJ2-1; 12 nucleotides match TRBD2. The CDR3 runs 15 residues.

This clonotype has more than one count but fewer than ten. The genes are TRBV4-3 and TRBJ1-3, with D perhaps matching TRBD1 (5 bases). Germline V gene lookup returns CDR1 LGHNA and CDR2 YSLEER. V shed 0 bases and J shed 0 bases, with 9 bases lying between them. CDR3 length: 16 amino acids. Here the CDR3 DNA reads TGCGCCAGCAGCCAAGATCTTACAGGCTCTGGAAACACCATATATTTT. Amino acid sequence: CASSQDLTGSGNTIYF.